These 27 T cell receptor beta chains came from one sample sequenced in a study of blood T cell repertoires in COVID-19. The table came from immunoSEQ multiplex PCR; TCRdb's copy has only in-frame clones and leaves some out. The sample holds under 50,000 clones, approximately 85% seen once. Sequencing was carried out using peripheral blood. These receptors all stem from a human donor in a cohort sampled during active COVID-19.

This clone came up a few times. The chain combines TRBV9 with TRBJ1-2; maybe TRBD1 (6 bases). CDR1 is SGDLS, CDR2 YYNGEE, per germline. V lost 0 bases and J lost 7, with 10 bases in between. This CDR3 is 13 amino acids long. The CDR3 DNA reads as TGTGCCAGCAGCGTAGAGGGGGACCTTGGCTACACCTTC. Encoded protein: CASSVEGDLGYTF.

This clone appeared a single time. This chain uses TRBV19 with TRBJ2-1; 13 bases agree with TRBD2. The CDR3 length is 13 residues. Losses at the gene ends were 5 bases for V and 10 bases for J; bases not matched to a gene: 2. Germline CDR1 reads LNHDA; CDR2 reads SQIVND (reference sequence). This chain's CDR3 is CASSPTSGGEQFF. The CDR3 DNA is TGTGCCAGTAGTCCGACTAGCGGGGGGGAGCAGTTCTTC.

V is TRBV30 and J is TRBJ1-2, with a possible D match to TRBD1 (5 bases). The germline gives CDR1 GTSNPN, CDR2 SVGIG (reference sequence). The CDR3 has 12 amino acids. The V end lost 4 bases, the J end lost 5 bases, and 11 bases lay between the germline ends. CDR3 region: CAWTIRAYGYTF. In nucleotides, the CDR3 is TGTGCCTGGACTATCAGGGCGTATGGCTACACCTTC. The complete variable domain, with remaining parts taken from reference TRBV30 and TRBJ1-2, reads SQTIHQWPATLVQPVGSPLSLECTVEGTSNPNLYWYRQAAGRGLQLLFYSVGIGQISSEVPQNLSASRPQDRQFILSSKKLLLSDSGFYLCAWTIRAYGYTFGSGTRLTVV.

This chain links TRBV6-5 with TRBJ1-2, with TRBD1 matching 8 bases. This CDR3 spans 15 amino acids. V gave up 5 bases and J gave up 6 bases; unmatched junction bases: 11. The germline CDR1 and CDR2 sequences are MNHEY and SVGAGI. CDR3 amino acids: CASSKIMDREDGYTF. CDR3 sequence (DNA): TGTGCCAGCAGTAAAATTATGGACAGGGAAGATGGCTACACCTTC.

The V and J genes are TRBV19 and TRBJ2-3; 10 nucleotides align to TRBD2. CDR3 length: 16 residues. CDR1 and CDR2 from the germline V gene are LNHDA and SQIVND (reference sequence). The junction had 16 bases not matched to a gene; V was cut back by 8 bases and J by 8 bases. DNA for the CDR3: TGTGCCAGTCGGACTAGCGGTACCACACCAGCAGGTACGCAGTATTTT. The encoded protein is CASRTSGTTPAGTQYF.

The J gene is TRBJ1-2, the V gene TRBV30; tentative D call: TRBD1 (6 bases). CDR1 is GTSNPN and CDR2 is SVGIG in the germline V gene (reference sequence). Trimming removed 3 bases from V and 5 bases from J, with 13 bases in between. This CDR3 comprises 13 residues. CDR3 nucleotide sequence: TGTGCCTGGAGCAGGGGCCGCTCGTATGGCTACACCTTC. It translates to CAWSRGRSYGYTF.

CDR3 loop: CASSFLAGGVAEAFF. DNA for the CDR3: TGTGCCAGCAGTTTCCTAGCGGGGGGCGTGGCTGAAGCTTTCTTT. This chain links TRBV6-5 with TRBJ1-1; TRBD1 might be the D (6 bases). This CDR3 comprises 15 residues. Between the trimmed V and J ends, which lost 4 bases and 6 bases, there was a span of 18 bases. Germline loops: CDR1 MNHEY, CDR2 SVGAGI.

The rearrangement joins TRBV18 to TRBJ2-6; 7 nucleotides match TRBD1. The CDR3 is 19 residues long. Per the germline V gene, CDR1 is KGHSH and CDR2 is LQKENI. V gave up 2 bases and J gave up 0 bases; unmatched junction bases: 10. Here the CDR3 reads CASSPIRDSTNSGANVLTF. The CDR3 coding sequence is TGTGCCAGCTCACCAATACGGGACAGTACAAACTCTGGGGCCAACGTCCTGACTTTC.

This clone is a singleton in its sample. CDR3 in amino acids: CASRGANTGELFF. The CDR3 region has the DNA TGTGCCAGCCGGGGGGCGAACACCGGGGAGCTGTTTTTT. V and J are TRBV6-5 and TRBJ2-2; 7 bases align to TRBD2. The germline V gene has CDR1 MNHEY and CDR2 SVGAGI. V shed 8 bases, J shed 0 bases, and the junction held 0 bases outside the gene matches. There are 13 residues in the CDR3.

The genes are TRBV5-1 and TRBJ2-3; the match to TRBD2 covers 14 bases. Germline V gene sequence: CDR1 SGHRS, CDR2 YFSETQ. The CDR3 spans 16 residues. Trimming removed 3 bases from V and 5 bases from J; junction bases left unmatched: 5. CDR3 sequence reads: CASSSRLAGGVDTQYF. The CDR3 DNA is TGCGCCAGCAGCTCACGACTAGCGGGAGGGGTAGATACGCAGTATTTT.

CDR3 region: CASTGTGGLQPQHF. In nucleotides, the CDR3 is TGTGCCAGCACCGGGACAGGGGGGCTTCAGCCCCAGCATTTT. This chain connects TRBV2 to TRBJ1-5, with 11 bases fitting TRBD1. Germline V gives CDR1 SNHLY, CDR2 FYNNEI. The CDR3 runs to 14 residues. With V trimmed by 7 bases and J by 6 bases, 5 bases remained unmatched.

This rearrangement joins TRBV27 to TRBJ2-2; 8 nucleotides match TRBD1. The trim removed 5 bases at V and 7 bases at J, leaving 12 bases unmatched. This CDR3 comprises 16 residues. Germline values: CDR1 MNHEY, CDR2 SMNVEV (reference sequence). The CDR3 loop is CASSPRWTGPGGELFF. CDR3 nucleotides: TGTGCCAGCAGTCCCCGTTGGACAGGGCCGGGCGGGGAGCTGTTTTTT.

The chain employs TRBV11-3 and TRBJ2-1; weak D call: TRBD2 (7 bases). Trimming took 4 bases from V and 1 from J, leaving 11 bases between them. This CDR3 is 15 amino acids long. Germline CDR1 and CDR2: SGHNT and YENEEA. CDR3 nucleotides: TGTGCCAGCAGCTCCCGGGGGGCGTCCTACAATGAGCAGTTCTTC. Protein sequence: CASSSRGASYNEQFF.

This clone was observed once. The chain employs TRBV29-1 and TRBJ1-1; D call uncertain. Germline values: CDR1 SQVTM, CDR2 ANQGSEA. This CDR3 is 10 amino acids long. V was trimmed by 6 bases and J by 4 bases, leaving 6 bases between them. The CDR3 bases are TGCAGCGTCCGAGTCACTGAAGCTTTCTTT. Protein product: CSVRVTEAFF. Variable domain in full (rest from reference TRBV29-1 and TRBJ1-1): SAVISQKPSRDICQRGTSLTIQCQVDSQVTMMFWYRQQPGQSLTLIATANQGSEATYESGFVIDKFPISRPNLTFSTLTVSNMSPEDSSIYLCSVRVTEAFFGQGTRLTVV.

The chain has TRBV6-6 and TRBJ1-6; no firm D call. Germline V gene sequence: CDR1 MNHNY, CDR2 SVGAGI (reference sequence). V gave up 7 bases and J gave up 4 bases, with 11 bases separating them. The CDR3 is made up of 14 amino acids. Written as DNA, the CDR3 is TGTGCCAGCACCCTACAGAGTTATAATTCACCCCTCCACTTT. It encodes CASTLQSYNSPLHF.

This sequence joins TRBV4-3 and TRBJ2-1, with D possibly being TRBD2 (5 bases). CDR3 length equals 14 residues. Germline CDR1 LGHNA, CDR2 YSLEER. Trimming shortened V by 1 base and J by 7 bases, and 11 bases separated the two germline ends. The CDR3 bases are TGCGCCAGCAGCCAAGCAGAGGGCGGTAATGAGCAGTTCTTC. Translated: CASSQAEGGNEQFF.

The chain uses TRBV10-3 and TRBJ1-1, with 9 bases that match TRBD1. Germline CDR1 is ENHRY and CDR2 is SYGVKD. With 4 bases clipped from V and 3 bases from J, the junction kept 9 bases outside the gene matches. The CDR3 is made up of 16 amino acids. CDR3 region: CAISAYLTGGDTEAFF. CDR3 DNA: TGTGCCATCAGTGCCTACTTGACAGGGGGGGACACTGAAGCTTTCTTT.

The chain uses TRBV25-1 and TRBJ1-1; 10 positions match TRBD1. V was clipped by 7 bases and J by 4 bases; unmatched bases: 9. CDR1 and CDR2 (germline): MGHDK, SYGVNS. The CDR3 contains 15 residues. The CDR3 is CASTGTGVIGTEAFF. The CDR3 nucleotides are TGTGCCAGCACCGGGACAGGGGTTATCGGCACTGAAGCTTTCTTT.

J is TRBJ1-4 and V is TRBV10-3; the D is unclear. CDR1 ENHRY and CDR2 SYGVKD come from the germline V gene. The CDR3 spans 16 residues. V shed 0 bases and J shed 9 bases, with 17 bases lying between them. The CDR3 spells CAISESPAGTRQKLFF. CDR3 bases: TGTGCCATCAGTGAGTCCCCGGCAGGTACCCGGCAAAAACTGTTTTTT.

V is TRBV11-2 and J is TRBJ2-3; D is unresolved. In germline, CDR1 is SGHAT, CDR2 FQNNGV. The CDR3 sequence is 11 residues long. V lost 1 base and J 8 bases, leaving 4 bases between the germline ends. The CDR3 nucleotides are TGTGCCAGCAGCTTAGTGCGTACGCAGTATTTT. This gives the protein CASSLVRTQYF.

This clone was recorded a few times. The rearrangement joins TRBV7-9 to TRBJ2-7; TRBD2 matches at 10 bases. The germline V gene encodes CDR1 SEHNR and CDR2 FQNEAQ (reference sequence). The CDR3 contains 15 residues. The V and J ends lost 1 base and 3 bases, in that order; junction bases with no gene match: 3. CDR3 residues: CASSLEASGGYEQYF. In nucleotides, the CDR3 is TGTGCCAGCAGCTTAGAAGCTAGCGGGGGCTACGAGCAGTACTTC.

This chain uses TRBV9 with TRBJ1-1; the D gene is possibly TRBD1 (5 bases). The CDR3 length is 15 residues. Germline V gives CDR1 SGDLS, CDR2 YYNGEE. Trimming took off 0 bases at V and 1 base at J, with 10 bases between the two ends. The CDR3, as DNA: TGTGCCAGCAGCGTAGATACAGGCTCGAACACTGAAGCTTTCTTT. Translation gives CASSVDTGSNTEAFF. Full variable domain (remainder filled in from reference TRBV9 and TRBJ1-1): DSGVTQTPKHLITATGQRVTLRCSPRSGDLSVYWYQQSLDQGLQFLIQYYNGEERAKGNILERFSAQQFPDLHSELNLSSLELGDSALYFCASSVDTGSNTEAFFGQGTRLTVV.

The rearrangement links TRBV11-2 to TRBJ1-2, with a possible D match to TRBD1 (5 bases). CDR3 size: 15 residues. V was clipped by 0 bases and J by 5 bases, with 13 bases between them. From germline, CDR1 is SGHAT and CDR2 FQNNGV. CDR3 sequence: CASSLDPQGLYGYTF. CDR3 bases: TGTGCCAGCAGCTTAGATCCCCAGGGACTTTATGGCTACACCTTC.

The genes are TRBV6-5 and TRBJ2-7; D is unclear. The V gene lost 8 bases and the J gene lost 2 bases, with 10 bases spanning the gap. The CDR3 is 12 amino acids. The germline CDR1 and CDR2 sequences are MNHEY and SVGAGI. Here the CDR3 DNA reads TGTGCCAGCCACACCTCCACCTACGAGCAGTACTTC. Amino acid sequence: CASHTSTYEQYF.

The rearrangement links TRBV7-6 to TRBJ1-2, with 7 nucleotides matching TRBD1. CDR1 SGHVS and CDR2 FNYEAQ come from the germline V gene. Losses at the gene ends were 5 bases for V and 7 bases for J; bases not matched to a gene: 10. The CDR3 is 14 residues long. CDR3 DNA: TGTGCCAGCAGCAAATCCGACAGGGTTACTGGCTACACCTTC. It translates to CASSKSDRVTGYTF.

DNA of the CDR3: TGTGCCAGCAGCCAACAGGGACTAGCGGGGCCCGCTAGCACAGATACGCAGTATTTT. Amino acid sequence: CASSQQGLAGPASTDTQYF. The chain is built from TRBV3-1 (or the pseudogene TRBV3-2) and TRBJ2-3, with 13 bases matching TRBD2. Germline lookup yields CDR1 LGHDT and CDR2 YNNKEL (reference sequence). V lost 2 bases to trimming and J lost 0 bases; unmatched junction nucleotides: 8. The CDR3 has 19 residues.

The chain links TRBV27 to TRBJ2-4; a possible D gene is TRBD2 (7 bases). V was pared by 4 bases and J by 3 bases, with 16 bases between. Germline CDR1 and CDR2: MNHEY and SMNVEV (reference sequence). The CDR3 spans 16 residues. The CDR3 here is CASSSLGGRVKNIQYF. CDR3 DNA sequence: TGTGCCAGCAGTTCGTTGGGGGGGCGAGTCAAAAACATTCAGTACTTC.